Shown below are 27 T cell receptor beta chains from a single sample sequenced in a study of breast tumors, draining lymph nodes, adjacent tissues. In TCRdb, the multiplex PCR reads were re-called with MiXCR into one record per CDR3 protein. The sample lists some 21,000 distinct CDR3 sequences, roughly 50% seen once, with roughly 7.4% in the top ten. The sample taken for sequencing was breast tumor tissue. These receptors were obtained from a female donor with breast cancer. Some clones in this sample may be carry-over from other donors' samples.

This clonotype was counted between two and nine times. The junction departs from the called germline gene at one end, perhaps through a read error. The CDR3 sequence is CTSSLTGTPGEQYF. In nucleotides, the CDR3 is TGTACCAGCAGCTTGACGGGAACGCCGGGGGAGCAGTACTTC. The chain combines TRBV11-2 with TRBJ2-7; a possible D gene is TRBD2 (5 bases). Looked up from germline, CDR1 is SGHAT and CDR2 is FQNNGV. The length of the CDR3 is 14 residues. The variable domain in full, completed from reference TRBV11-2 and TRBJ2-7, reads EAGVAQSPRYKIIEKRQSVAFWCNPISGHATLYWYQQILGQGPKLLIQFQNNGVVDDSQLPKDRFSAERLKGVDSTLKIQPAKLEDSAVYLCTSSLTGTPGEQYFGPGTRLTVT.

V usage is TRBV19 and J usage is TRBJ1-2; D is undetermined. This CDR3 contains 14 residues. V shed 9 bases and J shed 0 bases, with 14 bases lying between them. Germline V CDR1 and CDR2: LNHDA, SQIVND (reference sequence). The CDR3 loop is CASSLARANYGYTF. For the CDR3, the DNA is TGTGCCAGCAGCTTAGCGCGGGCTAACTATGGCTACACCTTC.

As DNA, the CDR3 is TGTGCCAGCAGTCCCCGGACAGGGGGCAATGAGCAGTTCTTC. Translation: CASSPRTGGNEQFF. The chain uses TRBV11-2 and TRBJ2-1; TRBD1 aligns across 10 bases. V dropped 6 bases and J dropped 6; count of bases not matched to a gene: 5. The CDR3 spans 14 residues. Germline V CDR1 and CDR2: SGHAT, FQNNGV.

The V gene is TRBV5-5, the J gene TRBJ1-1; D not certain. CDR1 and CDR2 from the germline V gene are SGHKS and YYEKEE (reference sequence). Trimming cost V 4 bases and J 1 base, with 11 bases left between them. The CDR3 sequence is 14 residues long. In DNA form, the CDR3 reads TGTGCCAGCAGCCCCCCATTGGGGAACACTGAAGCTTTCTTT. Its protein product is CASSPPLGNTEAFF. The whole variable domain, filled in from reference TRBV5-5 and TRBJ1-1, reads DAGVTQSPTHLIKTRGQQVTLRCSPISGHKSVSWYQQVLGQGPQFIFQYYEKEERGRGNFPDRFSARQFPNYSSELNVNALLLGDSALYLCASSPPLGNTEAFFGQGTRLTVV.

This chain joins TRBV5-5 and TRBJ2-5; 10 bases fit TRBD1. This CDR3 region has 16 residues. Trimming removed 0 bases from V and 4 bases from J; junction bases left unmatched: 6. Germline CDR1 and CDR2: SGHKS and YYEKEE (reference sequence). DNA of the CDR3: TGTGCCAGCAGCTTGGACGGGACAGGGGCTTTAGAGACCCAGTACTTC. Protein: CASSLDGTGALETQYF.

This clonotype was recorded many times. J is TRBJ2-1 and V is TRBV5-6; TRBD2 is a possible D gene (6 bases). The CDR3 totals 17 residues. The V end lost 1 base, the J end lost 1 base, and 15 bases lay between the germline ends. CDR1 SGHDT and CDR2 YYEEEE come from the germline V gene. The CDR3 spells CASSLTYGEDSYNEQFF. The CDR3, as DNA: TGTGCCAGCAGCTTGACCTATGGGGAGGATTCCTACAATGAGCAGTTCTTC. The variable domain in full, with the rest retrieved from reference TRBV5-6 and TRBJ2-1, is DAGVTQSPTHLIKTRGQQVTLRCSPKSGHDTVSWYQQALGQGPQFIFQYYEEEERQRGNFPDRFSGHQFPNYSSELNVNALLLGDSALYLCASSLTYGEDSYNEQFFGPGTRLTVL.

Ten or more counts support this clonotype. This may arise from a read error, as a much more abundant clone is one base away. The chain joins TRBV27 to TRBJ2-3, with D perhaps TRBD2 (6 bases). Germline V gene sequence: CDR1 MNHEY, CDR2 SMNVEV (reference sequence). The CDR3 length is 16 residues. The V end lost 4 bases, the J end lost 5 bases, and 19 bases lay between the germline ends. CDR3 nucleotides: TGTGCCAGCAGTTATATCGCGGGAACGCTCATAGATACGCAGTATTTT. Translated: CASSYIAGTLIDTQYF.

The V gene is TRBV20-1, the J gene TRBJ2-5; 9 bases match TRBD2. Germline CDR1 reads DFQATT; CDR2 reads SNEGSKA (reference sequence). V shed 5 bases, J shed 5 bases, and the junction held 6 bases outside the gene matches. The CDR3 loop spans 13 amino acids. The CDR3 nucleotides are TGCAGTGCTGGGACTAGCCATGGGGAGACCCAGTACTTC. It specifies CSAGTSHGETQYF.

This clonotype counts as medium-sized (0.01 to 0.1%). V and J are TRBV7-8 and TRBJ1-2, with no clear D. The CDR3 contains 14 residues. The V end was cut by 2 bases, the J end by 4 bases, with 11 bases between. Looked up from germline, CDR1 is SGHVS and CDR2 is FQNEAQ. CDR3 sequence (DNA): TGTGCCAGCAGCTTACAGAGATCTGCCTATGGCTACACCTTC. Translation: CASSLQRSAYGYTF. Supplemented by reference TRBV7-8 and TRBJ1-2, the full variable domain reads GAGVSQSPRYKVAKRGQDVALRCDPISGHVSLFWYQQALGQGPEFLTYFQNEAQLDKSGLPSDRFFAERPEGSVSTLKIQRTQQEDSAVYLCASSLQRSAYGYTFGSGTRLTVV.

This clonotype showed up many times. The V gene is TRBV6-1, the J gene TRBJ2-6; possible D gene TRBD1, 5 bases. Germline V CDR1 and CDR2: MNHNS, SASEGT. With 2 bases removed from V and 3 bases from J, the gap between germline ends came to 11 bases. CDR3 size: 16 residues. CDR3 sequence: CASSELQGGGANVLTF. CDR3 coding DNA: TGTGCCAGCAGTGAATTGCAGGGCGGTGGGGCCAACGTCCTGACTTTC.

This clonotype was seen more than once but under ten times. The rearrangement links TRBV30 to TRBJ2-7; D could derive from TRBD1 or TRBD2 (6 bases each). The CDR3 consists of 12 residues. V lost 3 bases to trimming and J lost 6 bases, with 12 bases between them. CDR1 and CDR2 (germline): GTSNPN, SVGIG (reference sequence). The CDR3 region is CAWREGVGEQYF. CDR3 DNA sequence: TGTGCCTGGAGGGAGGGGGTAGGCGAGCAGTACTTC.

The chain carries TRBV20-1 and TRBJ1-3; maybe TRBD1 (5 bases). V lost 2 bases and J 4 bases, leaving 9 bases between the germline ends. The length of the CDR3 is 13 residues. Germline V gene sequence: CDR1 DFQATT, CDR2 SNEGSKA (reference sequence). As DNA, the CDR3 is TGCAGTGCTAGACAGGGAGAGGGAAACACCATATATTTT. Encoded protein: CSARQGEGNTIYF.

This clonotype was counted many times. The rearrangement joins TRBV28 to TRBJ1-2; 9 positions agree with TRBD1. Germline loops: CDR1 MDHEN, CDR2 SYDVKM. CDR3 size: 14 residues. The V gene end was trimmed by 2 bases and the J gene end by 10 bases; junction bases not matched to a gene: 8. This CDR3 reads CASSLRDRDLHYTF. As DNA, the CDR3 is TGTGCCAGCAGTTTACGGGACAGGGACTTACACTACACCTTC.

This clonotype was detected ten times or more. The genes are TRBV7-2 and TRBJ2-2; 14 bases are shared with TRBD2. This CDR3 region has 17 residues. Losses at the gene ends were 10 bases for V and 6 bases for J; bases not matched to a gene: 13. The germline CDR1 and CDR2 sequences are SGHTA and FQGNSA. CDR3 nucleotide sequence: TGTGCCAAGCCCGGGACTAGCGGGAGCGGGGCCTCCGGGGAGCTGTTTTTT. Residues: CAKPGTSGSGASGELFF. The full variable domain, in which reference TRBV7-2 and TRBJ2-2 provide the parts outside the CDR3, is GAGVSQSPSNKVTEKGKDVELRCDPISGHTALYWYRQSLGQGLEFLIYFQGNSAPDKSGLPSDRFSAERTGGSVSTLTIQRTQQEDSAVYLCAKPGTSGSGASGELFFGEGSRLTVL.

This clonotype was counted at least ten times. A read error may be the cause here, since a much bigger clone is one base away. The chain recombines TRBV5-6 with TRBJ2-1, with D possibly being TRBD2 (6 bases). V was trimmed by 6 bases and J by 6 bases, leaving 19 bases between them. In germline, CDR1 is SGHDT, CDR2 YYEEEE. The CDR3 has 15 residues. CDR3 DNA: TGTGCCAGCACCTTCCAGCGGGCCCGCTTCAATGAGCAGTTCTTC. Its translation is CASTFQRARFNEQFF.

About this clonotype: Here the CDR3 omits its conserved ending phenylalanine or tryptophan, so a read error is the likely source. The gene calls are TRBV7-2 and TRBJ2-7, with unresolved D. The CDR3 contains 14 residues. Germline CDR1 reads SGHTA; CDR2 reads FQGNSA. CDR3: CASSLALRRDEQYL. The CDR3, as DNA: TGTGCCAGCAGTTTAGCCTTGAGGCGAGACGAGCAGTACCTC.

The CDR3 bases are TGTGCCAGCAGCTTGGCATCACCCGGGACAGGGGGTAGCACAGATACGCAGTATTTT. Translating gives CASSLASPGTGGSTDTQYF. The chain combines TRBV5-6 with TRBJ2-3; 11 bases fit TRBD1. Germline CDR1 reads SGHDT; CDR2 reads YYEEEE. The junction had 9 bases not matched to a gene; V was cut back by 0 bases and J by 0 bases. The CDR3 is made up of 19 amino acids.

The rearrangement joins TRBV10-3 to TRBJ2-7; D remains unclear. Per the germline V gene, CDR1 is ENHRY and CDR2 is SYGVKD. The CDR3 is 12 amino acids. V gave up 6 bases and J gave up 5 bases, with 11 bases separating them. The CDR3 loop reads CAIRDQSDEQYF. The CDR3 DNA reads TGTGCCATCAGGGACCAGTCGGACGAGCAGTACTTC.

This clonotype showed up many times. The chain carries TRBV6-5 and TRBJ2-7; a weak D match, TRBD1 (5 bases). CDR1 and CDR2 (germline): MNHEY, SVGAGI. There are 14 residues in the CDR3. V was trimmed by 5 bases and J by 4 bases, leaving 15 bases between them. The CDR3 loop is CASSIQAGIYEQYF. The CDR3 DNA reads as TGTGCCAGCAGTATCCAAGCAGGGATATACGAGCAGTACTTC.

The chain joins TRBV4-3 to TRBJ2-1; 7 bases fit TRBD1. The germline CDR1 and CDR2 sequences are LGHNA and YSLEER. CDR3 length: 14 amino acids. The V gene end was trimmed by 4 bases and the J gene end by 6 bases; junction bases not matched to a gene: 6. CDR3 DNA: TGCGCCAGCAGCCGACAGGGTAATGCCAATGAGCAGTTCTTC. Encoded protein: CASSRQGNANEQFF.

The V gene is TRBV6-5, the J gene TRBJ2-7, with 15 bases aligning to TRBD2. Trimming at V came to 3 bases and at J to 6 bases, leaving 9 bases not matched to a gene. CDR1 and CDR2 from the germline V gene are MNHEY and SVGAGI. CDR3 length: 17 amino acids. The CDR3 reads CASSYSGTSGRSREQYF. CDR3 nucleotide sequence: TGTGCCAGCAGTTATTCCGGGACTAGCGGGAGGAGTCGCGAGCAGTACTTC.

The V gene is TRBV29-1, the J gene TRBJ2-1; the D is unclear. The CDR3 is made up of 12 amino acids. Trimming took 7 bases from V and 4 from J, leaving 11 bases between them. CDR1 and CDR2 from the germline V gene are SQVTM and ANQGSEA. CDR3 nucleotides: TGCAGCGGTACCACTAATTACAATGAGCAGTTCTTC. Translation gives CSGTTNYNEQFF.

CDR3 sequence: CATSRGTGRDEQYF. CDR3 bases: TGTGCCACCAGCAGAGGGACGGGGAGGGACGAGCAGTACTTC. The rearrangement links TRBV15 to TRBJ2-7; 7 bases match TRBD2. The CDR3 loop spans 14 amino acids. CDR1 and CDR2 from the germline V gene are LNHNV and YYDKDF (reference sequence). J gave up 5 bases and V 1 base, and 5 bases lay outside the gene matches.

About this clonotype itself: The junction differs from germline at one of its ends, possibly a read error. J is TRBJ1-3 and V is TRBV14, with D perhaps TRBD1 (6 bases). CDR3 length: 15 amino acids. CDR1 is SGHDN and CDR2 is FVKESK in the germline V gene. The CDR3, as DNA: TGTGCCAGCAGCCCCAGGGGACCCACCAGAACCACCACATATTTT. Protein product: CASSPRGPTRTTTYF.

This clonotype counts as large. The gene calls are TRBV5-6 and TRBJ1-2, with D unresolved. The CDR3 spans 14 residues. CDR1 SGHDT and CDR2 YYEEEE come from the germline V gene. Deletions cut 4 bases from V and 1 base from J, with 11 bases between. In DNA, the CDR3 is TGTGCCAGCAGCCCGTCCAGGTTTAACTATGGCTACACCTTC. Protein product: CASSPSRFNYGYTF.

This clonotype was recorded at least ten times. The CDR3 loop reads CASSLVLAAAAEEQYF. The CDR3 DNA is TGCGCCAGCAGCTTGGTGCTAGCCGCCGCCGCTGAAGAGCAGTACTTC. The V gene is TRBV5-1, the J gene TRBJ2-7; tentative D call: TRBD2 (5 bases). CDR1 is SGHRS and CDR2 is YFSETQ in the germline V gene. V lost 0 bases and J 7 bases, leaving 20 bases between the germline ends. The CDR3 loop spans 16 amino acids. The entire variable domain, with the rest obtained from reference TRBV5-1 and TRBJ2-7, is as follows: KAGVTQTPRYLIKTRGQQVTLSCSPISGHRSVSWYQQTPGQGLQFLFEYFSETQRNKGNFPGRFSGRQFSNSRSEMNVSTLELGDSALYLCASSLVLAAAAEEQYFGPGTRLTVT.

With regard to this clonotype: The junction and the germline gene differ at one end; a read error may be behind it. The gene calls are TRBV5-5 and TRBJ2-1; 8 nucleotides align to TRBD2. The CDR3 has 15 residues. The V gene's germline CDR1 is SGHKS and CDR2 YYEKEE (reference sequence). DNA of the CDR3: TGTGCCAGCATCTTGGGGACTAGTTCCTACAATGAGCAGTTCTTC. This encodes CASILGTSSYNEQFF.